A single sample gave rise to the 24 T cell receptor beta chains below, sequenced in a study of T cells expressing NK-cell markers (dated by TCRdb to the early 2020s). Libraries were constructed by 5' RACE. TCRdb lists the instrument as Illumina HiSeq 2000. TCRdb reprocessed the reads into one record per CDR3 protein sequence, lacking DNA. This sample's table has entries for some 410,000 distinct CDR3 sequences. Clones ranked in the top ten supply 7.3% of the sample. The specimen sequenced was blood T cells: a sorted CD56 or NKG2C T cell subset, CD4+ or CD8+ T cells, or bulk PBMC T cells (not recorded which). The receptor set was obtained from a woman aged 18 to 75 in good health.

This chain uses TRBV18 with TRBJ1-6. The V gene's germline CDR1 is KGHSH and CDR2 LQKENI. CDR3 length equals 14 residues. Here the CDR3 reads CASSPELYNSPLHF.

V usage is TRBV19 and J usage is TRBJ2-2. Looked up from germline, CDR1 is LNHDA and CDR2 is SQIVND (reference sequence). This CDR3 is 14 amino acids long. The CDR3 sequence: CASSVRPGPGELFF.

The chain's CDR3 is CASSFRDRVTEAFF. The chain links TRBV12-3 or TRBV12-4 to TRBJ1-1; lacking DNA, the TRBD1 call made by TCRdb goes unchecked. This CDR3 is built from 14 residues.

The chain's CDR3 is CATSRAGTRYGNEQFF. The V gene is TRBV15, the J gene TRBJ2-1; checking the TCRdb D call of TRBD2 is not possible without DNA. Per the germline V gene, CDR1 is LNHNV and CDR2 is YYDKDF (reference sequence). The CDR3 covers 16 residues.

J is TRBJ1-4 and V is TRBV4-2. There are 15 residues in the CDR3. Germline lookup yields CDR1 LGHNA and CDR2 YNFKEQ. The CDR3: CASSQASTERFGIEF.

The chain combines TRBV27 with TRBJ2-7; TCRdb calls TRBD1, which cannot be checked without DNA. The germline gives CDR1 MNHEY, CDR2 SMNVEV (reference sequence). The CDR3 runs 15 residues. CDR3 sequence: CASSSAGVTGYEQYF.

The gene calls are TRBV12-3 or TRBV12-4 and TRBJ1-1; absent DNA, TCRdb's TRBD1 call cannot be checked. The CDR3 is 16 amino acids. The CDR3 sequence: CASSSVQGKQRTEAFF.

This sequence joins TRBV5-1 and TRBJ2-5. Germline loops: CDR1 SGHRS, CDR2 YFSETQ. The CDR3 extends over 14 amino acids. This CDR3 reads CASSLGSVGETQYF.

The chain joins TRBV28 to TRBJ2-1; TCRdb's D call of TRBD2 is untestable without DNA. Germline CDR1 reads MDHEN; CDR2 reads SYDVKM. The CDR3 contains 17 residues. The CDR3 is CASSLGTSGSNYNEQFF. Based on the CDR3 plus reference TRBV28 and TRBJ2-1, the full variable domain is DVKVTQSSRYLVKRTGEKVFLECVQDMDHENMFWYRQDPGLGLRLIYFSYDVKMKEKGDIPEGYSVSREKKERFSLILESASTNQTSMYLCASSLGTSGSNYNEQFFGPGTRLTVL.

This chain joins TRBV11-2 and TRBJ2-3; without DNA, the TCRdb call of TRBD2 cannot be checked. Germline V gene lookup returns CDR1 SGHAT and CDR2 FQNNGV. The CDR3 is made up of 17 amino acids. The CDR3 loop reads CASSLEGLAGGVDTQYF. Full variable domain (outside the CDR3, taken from reference TRBV11-2 and TRBJ2-3): EAGVAQSPRYKIIEKRQSVAFWCNPISGHATLYWYQQILGQGPKLLIQFQNNGVVDDSQLPKDRFSAERLKGVDSTLKIQPAKLEDSAVYLCASSLEGLAGGVDTQYFGPGTRLTVL.

The chain combines TRBV11-1 with TRBJ2-1; there is no DNA to check the TCRdb D call of TRBD2. The CDR3 sequence is 17 residues long. CDR1 SGHAT and CDR2 FQDESV come from the germline V gene (reference sequence). CDR3 protein: CASSLIVIGREFDEQFF.

The chain recombines TRBV5-1 with TRBJ2-3; TCRdb outputs TRBD1, but without DNA this stays unchecked. The CDR3 has 16 residues. The V gene's germline CDR1 is SGHRS and CDR2 YFSETQ. CDR3 amino acids: CASSLVLGPFTDTQYF.

The chain has TRBV28 and TRBJ2-1; TCRdb designates TRBD2, a call that cannot be tested without DNA. The CDR3 contains 18 residues. Germline CDR1 MDHEN, CDR2 SYDVKM. This chain's CDR3 is CASSLSGTSGSKGDEQFF.

The chain couples TRBV18 to TRBJ1-4; the D call from TCRdb, TRBD1, cannot be confirmed without DNA. Germline V gives CDR1 KGHSH, CDR2 LQKENI. The CDR3 contains 16 residues. The CDR3 region is CASSPPARVQGEKLFF.

The V and J genes are TRBV6-2 or TRBV6-3 and TRBJ2-7; TCRdb calls TRBD1, which cannot be checked without DNA. Germline CDR1 MNHEY, CDR2 SVGEGT. The CDR3 has 15 amino acids. The CDR3 sequence is CASKNRGTASYEQYF.

The V call is TRBV12-3 or TRBV12-4, the J call TRBJ2-1; TCRdb's assignment of TRBD1 cannot be checked, as there is no DNA. The CDR3 spans 12 residues. The CDR3 protein is CASSTQGNEQFF.

The rearrangement uses TRBV12-3 or TRBV12-4 and TRBJ2-5; TCRdb returns TRBD2, unconfirmable since there is no DNA. This CDR3 comprises 14 residues. Here the CDR3 reads CASSLLGGKETQYF.

This chain links TRBV6-1 with TRBJ1-2; there is no DNA to check the TCRdb D call of TRBD1. Germline CDR1 and CDR2: MNHNS and SASEGT. The CDR3 spans 14 residues. This chain's CDR3 is CASSGLGGNYGYTF.

This chain connects TRBV12-3 or TRBV12-4 to TRBJ2-1; the D gene TCRdb calls, TRBD2, cannot be checked with no DNA. The CDR3 has 15 amino acids. CDR3 sequence: CASSVRTGRYNEQFF.

This rearrangement joins TRBV20-1 to TRBJ2-3. CDR3 length: 12 amino acids. Germline V CDR1 and CDR2: DFQATT, SNEGSKA (reference sequence). The CDR3 sequence is CSARQLGDTQYF.

CDR3 region: CASSERSYGYTF. The chain employs TRBV2 and TRBJ1-2. The CDR3 covers 12 residues. Germline CDR1 and CDR2: SNHLY and FYNNEI.

The chain couples TRBV28 to TRBJ2-1; absent DNA, TCRdb's TRBD1 call cannot be checked. The germline V gene has CDR1 MDHEN and CDR2 SYDVKM. This CDR3 is built from 15 residues. The chain's CDR3 is CASSAGQGLYNEQFF.

V gene TRBV7-8 combines with J gene TRBJ1-1; TCRdb returns TRBD1, unconfirmable since there is no DNA. Germline loops: CDR1 SGHVS, CDR2 FQNEAQ. The CDR3 is made up of 13 amino acids. The CDR3 region is CAISPGPNTEAFF.

Here the CDR3 reads CSADGQGQETQYF. The rearrangement joins TRBV20-1 to TRBJ2-5; there is no DNA to check the TCRdb D call of TRBD1. Germline V CDR1 and CDR2: DFQATT, SNEGSKA (reference sequence). The CDR3 sequence is 13 residues long.